This T cell receptor beta chain was obtained from a study of identical twins. Notes on the study in general: Out-of-frame alpha sequences that twins shared showed excess low generation probability.

The CDR3 loop spans 15 amino acids. V shed 3 bases and J shed 2 bases, with 8 bases lying between them. Germline CDR1 is MGHDK and CDR2 is SYGVNS. This clonotype was counted a single time. Its antigen is not identified. One entry per CDR3 protein results from TCRdb running MiXCR on the 5' RACE reads. Of some 440,000 distinct CDR3 sequences listed, approximately 25% are singletons. This sample was also put to use in a study of T cells expressing NK-cell markers. This second study says: Researchers report these clonotypes also headed the CD3+CD56-NKG2C+ fraction in four donors.

The specimen was CD4+ T cells sorted from blood. The chain recombines TRBV25-1 with TRBJ2-6, with D possibly being TRBD1 or TRBD2 (5 bases each). The sequence was collected from a woman in her late teens or twenties in good health. The CDR3, as DNA: TGTGCCAGCAGTGACCCGGGACCTGGGGCCAACGTCCTGACTTTC. It specifies CASSDPGPGANVLTF.